The 21 T cell receptor beta chains presented below share a single source sample, sequenced in a study of blood T cell repertoires in COVID-19. TCRdb's table, derived via immunoSEQ multiplex PCR, lists solely in-frame clones and lacks some. The sample contains about 130,000 clones, roughly 87% of which appear only once. Sequences were obtained from PBMCs or T cells enriched from blood (not recorded which). These TCRs come from a man aged 30 to 39 who had recovered from COVID-19.

The V call is TRBV4-1, the J call TRBJ1-1; TRBD1 agrees at 10 bases. There are 18 residues in the CDR3. Per the germline V gene, CDR1 is MGHRA and CDR2 is YSYEKL. The trim removed 2 bases at V and 1 base at J, leaving 10 bases unmatched. The CDR3 region is CASSQRPTGGYRNTEAFF. CDR3 coding DNA: TGCGCCAGCAGCCAAAGACCGACAGGGGGCTACCGGAACACTGAAGCTTTCTTT.

The chain links TRBV29-1 to TRBJ2-7; possible D gene TRBD1, 6 bases. V lost 6 bases and J lost 0, with 12 bases in between. Germline CDR1 is SQVTM and CDR2 is ANQGSEA. This CDR3 region has 13 residues. The DNA for the CDR3 is TGCAGCGTAGGGGGACGGACCTCCTACGAGCAGTACTTC. This codes for CSVGGRTSYEQYF.

V and J are TRBV27 and TRBJ2-7, with 9 nucleotides matching TRBD1. This CDR3 spans 15 amino acids. The germline V gene encodes CDR1 MNHEY and CDR2 SMNVEV (reference sequence). Trimming at V came to 0 bases and at J to 4 bases, leaving 4 bases not matched to a gene. The DNA of the CDR3 is TGTGCCAGCAGTTTATCCGGGACAGGGCAGTACGAGCAGTACTTC. Translation: CASSLSGTGQYEQYF.

The chain carries TRBV10-3 and TRBJ2-4, with no clear D. V gave up 3 bases and J gave up 4 bases, with 7 bases separating them. CDR3 length: 13 amino acids. Germline V lookup: CDR1 ENHRY, CDR2 SYGVKD. The DNA for the CDR3 is TGTGCCATCAGTGAAGCCGAGAAAAACATTCAGTACTTC. This gives the protein CAISEAEKNIQYF.

CDR3 nucleotides: TGTGCCAGCAGCTGGAGGGGTCAGCCCCAGCATTTT. Its translation: CASSWRGQPQHF. The chain carries TRBV12-3 or TRBV12-4 and TRBJ1-5; D is possibly TRBD1 (5 bases). Trimming pared 6 bases from V and 6 bases from J, leaving 9 bases between. The CDR3 covers 12 residues.

The chain employs TRBV5-1 and TRBJ2-2, with 7 bases aligning to TRBD1. The germline V gene encodes CDR1 SGHRS and CDR2 YFSETQ. This CDR3 has 17 amino acids. With 4 bases clipped from V and 0 bases from J, the junction kept 9 bases outside the gene matches. Here the CDR3 DNA reads TGCGCCAGCAGCGACCCGAGGGACAGCACGAACACCGGGGAGCTGTTTTTT. This translates into CASSDPRDSTNTGELFF.

The chain has TRBV3-1 (or the pseudogene TRBV3-2) and TRBJ1-6, with 10 bases identical to TRBD1. The CDR3 runs 15 residues. The germline V gene has CDR1 LGHDT and CDR2 YNNKEL (reference sequence). With V trimmed by 1 base and J by 9 bases, 3 bases remained unmatched. The CDR3 bases are TGTGCCAGCAGCCAAGTACGACAGGGGGCTTCACCCCTCCACTTT. It encodes CASSQVRQGASPLHF.

This chain joins TRBV4-1 and TRBJ2-7; TRBD2 might be the D (5 bases). V gave up 0 bases and J gave up 3 bases, with 15 bases separating them. Germline CDR1 is MGHRA and CDR2 is YSYEKL. The CDR3 runs 16 residues. In DNA, the CDR3 is TGCGCCAGCAGCCAAGAGACCCTAGCCCTATTCTACGAGCAGTACTTC. This encodes CASSQETLALFYEQYF.

CDR3 residues: CSVLGDLNQPQHF. The CDR3 DNA reads TGCAGCGTTCTCGGAGATCTTAATCAGCCCCAGCATTTT. V and J are TRBV29-1 and TRBJ1-5; D is unclear. Germline V gene sequence: CDR1 SQVTM, CDR2 ANQGSEA. Between the trimmed V and J ends, which lost 5 bases and 4 bases, there was a span of 12 bases. This CDR3 spans 13 amino acids.

The chain combines TRBV5-6 with TRBJ2-1, with 8 bases identical to TRBD1. The V gene end was trimmed by 4 bases and the J gene end by 8 bases; junction bases not matched to a gene: 11. Germline lookup yields CDR1 SGHDT and CDR2 YYEEEE. This CDR3 region has 15 residues. CDR3 sequence reads: CASSPAGTGVYEQFF. Here the CDR3 DNA reads TGTGCCAGCAGCCCCGCCGGGACAGGTGTTTATGAGCAGTTCTTC.

In its sample, this clone was seen once. The CDR3 bases are TGTGCCAGCAGCTTACTCCCCGGGACAGGGCGAGAGACCCAGTACTTC. Translation: CASSLLPGTGRETQYF. This sequence joins TRBV7-9 and TRBJ2-5; 9 nucleotides align to TRBD1. Germline V lookup: CDR1 SEHNR, CDR2 FQNEAQ (reference sequence). The CDR3 is 16 amino acids. V lost 2 bases to trimming and J lost 4 bases; unmatched junction nucleotides: 8.

This clone has a single count. The chain uses TRBV20-1 and TRBJ1-2; 10 bases map to TRBD1. From germline, CDR1 is DFQATT and CDR2 SNEGSKA (reference sequence). V lost 3 bases to trimming and J lost 7 bases; unmatched junction nucleotides: 5. The CDR3 has 13 residues. The CDR3: CSASGTGAGGYTF. The CDR3 DNA reads TGCAGTGCTAGTGGGACAGGGGCTGGTGGCTACACCTTC.

J is TRBJ2-1 and V is TRBV2, with 10 bases fitting TRBD1. Trimming cost V 5 bases and J 5 bases; bases outside gene matches: 6. The CDR3 length is 15 residues. Germline CDR1 and CDR2: SNHLY and FYNNEI. CDR3 sequence (DNA): TGTGCCAGCAGTACCGGGACAGGGGTAAACAATGAGCAGTTCTTC. This encodes CASSTGTGVNNEQFF.

This clone was observed once. The chain has TRBV2 and TRBJ1-4, with 8 bases identical to TRBD1. Trimming took 8 bases from V and 7 from J; bases not matched to a gene: 6. The CDR3 runs to 13 residues. Germline assignment: CDR1 SNHLY and CDR2 FYNNEI. CDR3 amino acids: CASGGQAFEKLFF. Written as DNA, the CDR3 is TGTGCCAGCGGGGGACAGGCGTTTGAAAAACTGTTTTTT.

This sequence joins TRBV5-1 and TRBJ2-7; no reliable D call. CDR1 and CDR2 from the germline V gene are SGHRS and YFSETQ. Trimming took off 1 base at V and 6 bases at J, with 8 bases between the two ends. The CDR3 is 12 amino acids. CDR3 DNA sequence: TGCGCCAGCAGCTTGCCCAATTCCGAGCAGTACTTC. Translating it yields CASSLPNSEQYF.

The chain joins TRBV19 to TRBJ1-2; 8 bases are a match to TRBD1. The CDR3 runs 15 residues. The germline V gene encodes CDR1 LNHDA and CDR2 SQIVND (reference sequence). V was clipped by 7 bases and J by 1 base; unmatched bases: 8. CDR3 sequence reads: CASTFQGASNYGYTF. The CDR3 bases are TGTGCCAGTACTTTCCAGGGGGCGAGTAACTATGGCTACACCTTC.

The CDR3 DNA sequence: TGTGCCAGTAGTGGCGACTCCGACCGGTCCTACAATGAGCAGTTCTTC. Amino acids: CASSGDSDRSYNEQFF. The chain uses TRBV19 and TRBJ2-1; D gene uncertain. Trimming shortened V by 5 bases and J by 1 base, and 15 bases separated the two germline ends. Germline V CDR1 and CDR2: LNHDA, SQIVND (reference sequence). This CDR3 region has 16 residues.

A remark on this clone: The same CDR3 arises from other DNA sequences in this sample as well. The V gene is TRBV2, the J gene TRBJ2-5; D call uncertain. The germline V gene has CDR1 SNHLY and CDR2 FYNNEI. Trimming took off 6 bases at V and 2 bases at J, with 4 bases between the two ends. The CDR3 length is 11 residues. The CDR3 loop is CASSLQETQYF. CDR3 coding DNA: TGTGCCAGCAGCCTACAAGAGACCCAGTACTTC.

V is TRBV6-5 and J is TRBJ1-1, with 10 bases fitting TRBD1. CDR1 is MNHEY and CDR2 is SVGAGI in the germline V gene. The CDR3 spans 15 residues. V was clipped by 5 bases and J by 1 base; unmatched bases: 4. The CDR3 nucleotides read TGTGCCAGCAGTACCGGGACAGGGGCGAACACTGAAGCTTTCTTT. Translation: CASSTGTGANTEAFF.

As for this clone: Here the CDR3 omits its conserved ending phenylalanine or tryptophan, so a read error is the likely source. It is unclear where the CDR3 begins or ends on the DNA, so no DNA is shown, and the CDR3 is as TCRdb lists it. V usage is TRBV12-3 or TRBV12-4 and J usage is TRBJ1-2; TRBD1, the table's D call, lacks a check against the DNA. The CDR3 region is 13 residues in length, termini included. Here the CDR3 reads CASRSSRQDGHSI.

The chain carries TRBV29-1 and TRBJ2-3; 10 bases are shared with TRBD2. CDR3 length: 13 amino acids. Per the germline V gene, CDR1 is SQVTM and CDR2 is ANQGSEA. V shed 6 bases, J shed 5 bases, and the junction held 5 bases outside the gene matches. The CDR3 protein is CSVCLAGVDTQYF. CDR3 nucleotides: TGCAGCGTCTGCCTAGCGGGAGTAGATACGCAGTATTTT.